Detailed here is one T cell receptor beta chain. The antigen remains unidentified. Germline V gene data show CDR1 as KGHSH and CDR2 as LQKENI. With 4 bases clipped from V and 4 bases from J, the junction kept 12 bases outside the gene matches. The CDR3 totals 16 residues. Surgery without prior neoadjuvant therapy was the treatment of the selected pancreatic ductal adenocarcinoma patients. Sequencing used immunoSEQ multiplex PCR; TCRdb keeps in-frame clones, though not all of them. The sample lists over 90,000 clones, about 95% seen once, with under 3.5% in the top ten. This sample was taken from a study of T cells in pancreatic ductal adenocarcinoma. Study-level results: Mean clonality was approximately 0.11 in tumors and about 0.069 in blood, not significantly different. Tumor samples had fewer productive templates and about 8-fold fewer unique clonotypes than blood.

Sequencing input: PBMCs. The chain recombines TRBV18 with TRBJ2-7; the match to TRBD1 covers 8 bases. The sequence came from a human donor with pancreatic ductal adenocarcinoma. This CDR3 is CASSLLPGGRSYEQYF. In nucleotides, the CDR3 is TGTGCCAGCTCACTCTTGCCAGGGGGCCGCTCTTACGAGCAGTACTTC.